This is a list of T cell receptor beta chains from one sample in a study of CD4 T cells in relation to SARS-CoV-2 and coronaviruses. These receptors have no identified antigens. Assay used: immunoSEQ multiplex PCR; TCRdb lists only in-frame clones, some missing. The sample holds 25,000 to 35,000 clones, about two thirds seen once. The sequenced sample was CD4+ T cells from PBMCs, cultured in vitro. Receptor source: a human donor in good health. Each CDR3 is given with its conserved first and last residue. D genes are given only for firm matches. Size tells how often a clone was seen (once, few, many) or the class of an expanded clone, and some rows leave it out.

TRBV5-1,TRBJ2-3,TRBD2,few,CASRLTSGTDTQYF,TGCGCCAGCAGGCTGACTAGCGGCACAGATACGCAGTATTTT
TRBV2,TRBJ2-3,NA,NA,CASGVRGNTDTQYF,TGTGCCAGCGGAGTCCGGGGGAACACAGATACGCAGTATTTT
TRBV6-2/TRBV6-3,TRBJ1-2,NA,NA,CASSYILYGDGYTF,TGTGCCAGCAGTTACATACTCTATGGAGATGGCTACACCTTC
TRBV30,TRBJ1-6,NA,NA,CAWSLNSPLHF,TGTGCCTGGAGCCTCAATTCACCCCTCCACTTT
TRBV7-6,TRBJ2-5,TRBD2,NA,CASSLRSGGQETQYF,TGTGCCAGCAGCTTAAGGAGCGGGGGGCAAGAGACCCAGTACTTC
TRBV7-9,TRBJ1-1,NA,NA,CASSLSRTTEAFF,TGTGCCAGCAGCTTATCAAGGACAACTGAAGCTTTCTTT
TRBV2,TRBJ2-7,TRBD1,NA,CASSEPGQGVYEQYF,TGTGCCAGCAGTGAACCGGGACAGGGAGTCTACGAGCAGTACTTC
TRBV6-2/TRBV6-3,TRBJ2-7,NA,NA,CASSYVQEGIGYEQYF,TGTGCCAGCAGTTATGTACAGGAGGGAATCGGGTACGAGCAGTACTTC
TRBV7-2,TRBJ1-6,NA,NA,CASSLGRLGGSPLHF,TGTGCCAGCAGCCTGGGACGATTAGGAGGATCACCCCTCCACTTT
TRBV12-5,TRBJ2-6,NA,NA,CASGASGTAIGRGISGANVLTF,TGTGCTAGTGGTGCCTCCGGGACGGCTATCGGTCGGGGGATCTCTGGGGCCAACGTCCTGACTTTC
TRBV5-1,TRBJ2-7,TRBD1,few,CASTDRGEEQYF,TGCGCCAGCACGGACAGGGGGGAGGAGCAGTACTTC
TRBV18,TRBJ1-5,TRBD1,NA,CASSPRPPGQGDQPQHF,TGTGCCAGCTCACCACGACCCCCGGGACAGGGTGATCAGCCCCAGCATTTT
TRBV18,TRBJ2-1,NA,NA,CASSPPRRTEQFF,TGTGCCAGCTCACCACCTAGACGGACAGAGCAGTTCTTC
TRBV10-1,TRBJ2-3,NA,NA,CASSDSLAGADTQYF,TGCGCCAGCAGTGACTCCCTAGCTGGGGCAGATACGCAGTATTTT
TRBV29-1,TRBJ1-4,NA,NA,CSVGGVAGRGTNEKLFF,TGCAGCGTTGGGGGGGTTGCAGGAAGGGGAACTAATGAAAAACTGTTTTTT
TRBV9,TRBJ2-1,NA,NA,CASSPGSSYNEQFF,TGTGCCAGCAGCCCAGGGAGCTCCTACAATGAGCAGTTCTTC
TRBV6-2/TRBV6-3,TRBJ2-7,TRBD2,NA,CASSAGAYEQYF,TGTGCCAGCAGTGCGGGAGCCTACGAGCAGTACTTC
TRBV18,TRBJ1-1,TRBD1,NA,CASSNTGGRNTEAFF,TGTGCCAGCTCGAACACAGGGGGACGGAACACTGAAGCTTTCTTT
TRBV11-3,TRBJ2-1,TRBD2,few,CASSRLAPNEQFF,TGTGCCAGCAGCCGACTAGCGCCTAATGAGCAGTTCTTC
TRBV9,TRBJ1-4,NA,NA,CASSVEGRVIEKLFF,TGTGCCAGCAGCGTCGAGGGGCGGGTTATTGAAAAACTGTTTTTT
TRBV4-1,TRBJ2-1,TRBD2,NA,CASSHVGTSVNEQFF,TGCGCCAGCAGCCACGTCGGGACTAGCGTCAATGAGCAGTTCTTC
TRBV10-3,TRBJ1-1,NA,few,CAIKGGRGVTEAFF,TGTGCCATCAAAGGAGGTAGGGGAGTCACTGAAGCTTTCTTT
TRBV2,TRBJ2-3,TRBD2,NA,CASSELRGGGTDTQYF,TGTGCCAGCAGTGAACTGAGGGGAGGGGGCACAGATACGCAGTATTTT
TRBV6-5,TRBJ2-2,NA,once,CASRWGGELFF,TGTGCCTCCCGATGGGGAGGGGAGCTGTTTTTT
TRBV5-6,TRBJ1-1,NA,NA,CASSLGSNTEAFF,TGTGCCAGCAGCTTGGGATCGAACACTGAAGCTTTCTTT